The clone carrying this T cell receptor (beta chain) was seen more than once but under ten times. As yet, its antigen is unknown. The sample comes from a study of vaccination effects on CD4 cells after COVID-19. Points from the study as a whole: The study found marked clonal contraction of infection- and vaccine-induced clones late after vaccination.

ViraFEST expansion of antigen-specific CD4+ T cells with viral peptide pools preceded sequencing. Subsequent to 10 days of culture, CD4+ T cells were isolated. Each participant was administered two doses of either the BNT162b2 or the mRNA-1273 vaccine. Vaccine recipients lacked prior SARS-CoV-2 infection and had negative nucleocapsid antibodies. Researchers reported culturing 2 million or so PBMC in each well, adding 10 IU/ml IL-2 and 10 ug/ml peptides. Both day 3 and day 7 saw half the medium replaced with IL-2 medium. Data came from immunoSEQ multiplex PCR; TCRdb stores just in-frame clones and leaves some out. This repertoire shows under 35,000 clones, about two thirds found once; its top ten account for approximately 8.9%. Between the trimmed V and J ends, which lost 4 bases and 3 bases, there was a span of 14 bases. CDR3 size: 14 residues. CDR1 and CDR2 (germline): SGHTS, YDEGEE.

The sequencing used CD4+ T cells from PBMCs cultured with SARS-CoV-2 spike peptides, collected after COVID-19 vaccination. This clonotype originated in a human donor who received a COVID-19 vaccine. The V and J genes are TRBV5-8 and TRBJ2-7; D is uncertain. The CDR3 nucleotides read TGTGCCAGCAGCCCACGAATCCGCGGCTACGAGCAGTACTTC. Amino acid sequence: CASSPRIRGYEQYF.